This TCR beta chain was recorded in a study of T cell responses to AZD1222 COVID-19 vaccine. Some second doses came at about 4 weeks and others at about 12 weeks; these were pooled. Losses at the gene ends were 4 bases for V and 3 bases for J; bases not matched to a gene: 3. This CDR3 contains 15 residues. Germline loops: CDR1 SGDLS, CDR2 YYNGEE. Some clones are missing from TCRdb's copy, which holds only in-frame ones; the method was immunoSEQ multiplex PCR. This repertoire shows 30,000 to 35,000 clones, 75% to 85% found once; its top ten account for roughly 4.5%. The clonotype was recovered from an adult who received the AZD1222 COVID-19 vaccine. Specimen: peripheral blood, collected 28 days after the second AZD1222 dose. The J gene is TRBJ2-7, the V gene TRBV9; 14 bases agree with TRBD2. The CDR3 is CASSPGLAGVYEQYF. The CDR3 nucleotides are TGTGCCAGCAGCCCGGGACTAGCGGGGGTCTACGAGCAGTACTTC.